The 4 T cell receptor beta chains reported below all come from one sample, sequenced in a study of PD-1 blockade in classical Hodgkin lymphoma. Every patient was affected by relapse after autologous stem cell transplantation, while exposure to brentuximab vedotin was not uniform. Sequenced by immunoSEQ multiplex PCR; TCRdb stores in-frame clones only, minus some. The sample consists of 40,000 to 45,000 clones, around 80% of them appearing once. Specimen: peripheral blood mononuclear cells (PBMCs), collected at baseline. The receptors here all came from a human donor with classical Hodgkin lymphoma.

The chain combines TRBV30 with TRBJ1-2, with D possibly being TRBD1 (5 bases). The CDR3 extends over 12 amino acids. Germline assignment: CDR1 GTSNPN and CDR2 SVGIG (reference sequence). The V and J ends lost 8 bases and 8 bases respectively, with 18 bases between them. The CDR3 nucleotides read TGTGCCCCCCAAAGGGACGGCCGGGGCTACACCTTC. Residues: CAPQRDGRGYTF.

CDR3 loop: CASSLDQINEAFF. The CDR3 DNA is TGTGCCAGCAGCTTAGATCAAATTAATGAAGCTTTCTTT. V is TRBV11-2 and J is TRBJ1-1; D not resolved. V gave up 0 bases and J gave up 7 bases, with 9 bases separating them. The germline CDR1 and CDR2 sequences are SGHAT and FQNNGV. The CDR3 totals 13 residues.

This rearrangement joins TRBV5-4 to TRBJ2-5; D is unclear. This CDR3 is built from 15 residues. In germline, CDR1 is SGHNT, CDR2 YYREEE (reference sequence). Trimming took 1 base from V and 5 from J, leaving 15 bases between them. CDR3 bases: TGTGCCAGCAGCTTGAGTGGGCGTCTAAGGGAGACCCAGTACTTC. It codes for CASSLSGRLRETQYF.

J is TRBJ2-4 and V is TRBV12-5; TRBD2 matches at 14 bases. Losses at the gene ends were 1 base for V and 3 bases for J; bases not matched to a gene: 17. The CDR3 covers 22 residues. Germline V gene data show CDR1 as LGHNT and CDR2 as FRNRAP. For the CDR3, the DNA is TGTGCTAGTGGTTTGGAACTACGGAGGGGACTAGCGGGGGCCTCAGGCAAAAACATTCAGTACTTC. It codes for CASGLELRRGLAGASGKNIQYF.